Listed below are T cell receptor beta chains from one sample, sequenced in a study of CD8 T cells in Susac syndrome. TCRdb reprocessed the immunoSEQ multiplex PCR reads with MiXCR, giving one entry per CDR3 protein. This sample yields some 120,000 distinct CDR3 sequences, of which 90% to 95% are seen a single time; approximately 0.13% belongs to the top ten. The sample was CD4+ T cells from PBMCs. These receptors came from a human donor with multiple sclerosis. CDR3s include the opening cysteine and the closing phenylalanine or tryptophan. The D gene is left open where the match is weak. Only part of the rows carry a size: once, few, many, or a class if the clone is expanded.

NA	TRBV3-1	TRBJ1-2	NA	TGTGCCAGCAGCCCGATGCCCCCAAGGGACTATCACACCTTC	CASSPMPPRDYHTF
NA	TRBV7-9	TRBJ1-1	TRBD1	TGTGCCAGCAGCTCTCCCGGACAGGGGGAGACTGAAGCTTTCTTT	CASSSPGQGETEAFF
NA	TRBV2	TRBJ2-7	TRBD2	TGTGCCAGCACTAGAGCGGGAGTAATCTACGAGCAGTACTTC	CASTRAGVIYEQYF
NA	TRBV7-6	TRBJ2-1	TRBD2	TGTGCCAGCAGCTTAGCGTCGGGAGGACACGTGAATGAGCAGTTCTTC	CASSLASGGHVNEQFF
NA	TRBV7-6	TRBJ1-1	NA	TGTGCCAGCAGGGGGCTCGACACTGAAGCTTTCTTT	CASRGLDTEAFF
NA	TRBV2	TRBJ1-1	NA	TGTGCCAGCAGTGAGAGGACGAACGTTTTCTTT	CASSERTNVFF
NA	TRBV12-3/TRBV12-4	TRBJ1-2	NA	TGTGCCAGCAGCACCGGGACACCTCCGGCCGACTATGGCTACACCTTC	CASSTGTPPADYGYTF
NA	TRBV7-3	TRBJ2-3	TRBD2	TGTGCCAGCAGCTTAATCGCTAGCGGGGGGGCTGTGTATTTT	CASSLIASGGAVYF
NA	TRBV4-3	TRBJ1-1	NA	TGCGCCAGCAGCCGTGCCACAGCACTGAACACTGAAGCTTTCTTT	CASSRATALNTEAFF
NA	TRBV4-1	TRBJ1-3	NA	TGCGCCAGCAGCCATCAGTCCAGTCAGGAGGCCTACTCTGGAAACACCATATATTTT	CASSHQSSQEAYSGNTIYF
NA	TRBV6-5	TRBJ1-5	TRBD1	TGTGCCAGCAGTTCGACAGGGTTGTATAGCAATCAGCCCCAGCATTTT	CASSSTGLYSNQPQHF
NA	TRBV6-5	TRBJ1-1	NA	TGTGCCAGCAGTCAGACACCACCTGAAGCTTTCTTT	CASSQTPPEAFF
NA	TRBV28	TRBJ1-5	NA	TGTGCCAGCAGTTTGGGCGCGAGGAGGGATCAGCCCCAGCATTTT	CASSLGARRDQPQHF
NA	TRBV7-7	TRBJ2-7	NA	TGTGCTAGCAGCTTGACAGGTTGGGACGAGCAGTACTTC	CASSLTGWDEQYF
NA	TRBV7-2	TRBJ1-1	TRBD1	TGTGCCAGCGGGACGGGGACAGGTAGGAACACTGAAGCTTTCTTT	CASGTGTGRNTEAFF
NA	TRBV6-5	TRBJ2-3	NA	TGTGCCAGCAGCCTCCTTGATACGCAGTATTTT	CASSLLDTQYF
NA	TRBV12-3/TRBV12-4	TRBJ1-2	TRBD1	TGTGCCAGCAGTTTACGCGTCAGGGGGGACTATGGCTACACCTTC	CASSLRVRGDYGYTF
NA	TRBV29-1	TRBJ2-7	TRBD1	TGCAGCGCCCGGGACAGGGGCTACGAGCAGTACTTC	CSARDRGYEQYF
NA	TRBV2	TRBJ1-2	NA	TGTGCCAGCACTCCGGGCCCAAACTATGGCTACACCTTC	CASTPGPNYGYTF
NA	TRBV9	TRBJ2-7	NA	TGTGCCAGCAGCGTGGATCAGGAGGCCCTCTCCTACGAGCAGTACTTC	CASSVDQEALSYEQYF
NA	TRBV29-1	TRBJ1-2	NA	TGCAGCGTTGAAAACGGAGGTTATGGCTACACCTTC	CSVENGGYGYTF
NA	TRBV12-3/TRBV12-4	TRBJ1-5	NA	TGTGCCAGCAGTTTAGGTAGGGGCAATCAGCCCCAGCATTTT	CASSLGRGNQPQHF
NA	TRBV30	TRBJ1-5	NA	TGTGCCTGGAGAGGGTCGGCAGATCAGCCCCAGCATTTT	CAWRGSADQPQHF
NA	TRBV30	TRBJ1-2	NA	TGTGCCTGGAGGGGACCGGGCCGAGGCTATGGCTACACCTTC	CAWRGPGRGYGYTF
NA	TRBV20-1	TRBJ2-2	TRBD2	TGCAGTTCCAAAGCCGGGACTAGCGGGAGTAAAAACCGGGGAGCTGTTTTT	CSSKAGTSGSKNRGAVF
once	TRBV9	TRBJ2-5	TRBD2	TGTGCCAGCAGCGTAGCTCCGGGACTAGCGGGGGAGACCCAGTACTTC	CASSVAPGLAGETQYF
NA	TRBV10-3	TRBJ2-7	TRBD2	TGTGCCACCGTAGCGGGAGTTTCGGAAGAGCAGTACTTC	CATVAGVSEEQYF
NA	TRBV6-6	TRBJ2-7	NA	TGTGCCAGCACTCAGCAGGGGATATACGAGCAGTACTTC	CASTQQGIYEQYF
NA	TRBV6-2/TRBV6-3	TRBJ1-2	NA	TGTGCCAGCCAAGGACAGTACTATGGCTACACCTTC	CASQGQYYGYTF
NA	TRBV2	TRBJ2-7	NA	TGTGCCAGCAGTGTAAGGGGTTACGAGCAGTACTTC	CASSVRGYEQYF
NA	TRBV10-3	TRBJ1-1	NA	TGTGCCATCAGGGAAGACCGCGACACTGAAGCTTTCTTT	CAIREDRDTEAFF
NA	TRBV20-1	TRBJ2-7	NA	TGCAGTGCTAGAGAGGGCCAGACCTACGAGCAGTACTTC	CSAREGQTYEQYF
NA	TRBV3-1	TRBJ1-1	NA	TGTGCCAGCCTCGGAAGCGGGTACACTGAAGCTTTCTTT	CASLGSGYTEAFF
NA	TRBV15	TRBJ2-1	TRBD1	TGTGCCACCATGGGAGGACAGGGGATCGGCAATGAGCAGTTCTTC	CATMGGQGIGNEQFF
once	TRBV30	TRBJ1-2	TRBD1	TGTGCCTGGAGGGGACAGCCGCCGAACTATGGCTACACCTTC	CAWRGQPPNYGYTF
NA	TRBV7-2	TRBJ1-2	NA	TGTGCCAGCAGCTTAGCTGGACCGCTCACCTTC	CASSLAGPLTF
NA	TRBV19	TRBJ2-4	NA	TGTGCCAGTAGTCTCTCCCTGGCCAAAAACATTCAGTACTTC	CASSLSLAKNIQYF
NA	TRBV7-2	TRBJ1-5	NA	TGTGCCAGCAGCCTTCACCTAAGTCAGCCCCAGCATTTT	CASSLHLSQPQHF
once	TRBV2	TRBJ1-1	NA	TGTGCCACCCGGGGACGCAGGAACACTGAAGCTTTCTTT	CATRGRRNTEAFF
NA	TRBV12-5	TRBJ2-3	TRBD2	TGTGCTAGTGGCCGCGGACTAGCGGGGCCCGCAGATACGCAGTATTTT	CASGRGLAGPADTQYF
NA	TRBV5-1	TRBJ1-1	NA	TGCGCCAGCGCGGTTCCGGAAAGGGGGAACACTGAAGCTTTCTTT	CASAVPERGNTEAFF
NA	TRBV19	TRBJ2-7	NA	TGTGCCAGTAGTAGGGACGGCTACGAGCAGTACTTC	CASSRDGYEQYF
once	TRBV29-1	TRBJ2-2	TRBD1	TGCGCGACAGGGGGTAGCACCGGGGAGCTGTTTTTT	CATGGSTGELFF
NA	TRBV7-6	TRBJ2-5	NA	TGTGCCAGCAGCCTACGGGGAACGGCCAAGGGAGAGACCCAGTACTTC	CASSLRGTAKGETQYF
once	TRBV30	TRBJ1-4	NA	TGTGCCTGGAGTGTATCGGCAGGCACTAATGAAAAACTGTTTTTT	CAWSVSAGTNEKLFF
few	TRBV7-2	TRBJ1-1	TRBD1	TGTGCCAGCAGCTTAGACAGGGGAAACACTGAAGCTTTCTTT	CASSLDRGNTEAFF
NA	TRBV12-3/TRBV12-4	TRBJ1-5	TRBD1	TGTGCCAGCAGACACGGGACAGGGGGGATTGATAGCAATCAGCCCCAGCATTTT	CASRHGTGGIDSNQPQHF
NA	TRBV12-3/TRBV12-4	TRBJ2-5	NA	TGTGCCAGCAGTTTAGTTGAGACCCAGTACTTC	CASSLVETQYF
few	TRBV7-2	TRBJ1-1	NA	TGTGCCAGCAGCCTACAGGGTGGAAACACTGAAGCTTTCTTT	CASSLQGGNTEAFF
NA	TRBV5-1	TRBJ1-5	NA	TGCGCCAGCAGCGCGGGGACACCTAATCAGCCCCAGCATTTT	CASSAGTPNQPQHF